The 11 T cell receptor beta chains reported below all come from one sample, sequenced in a study of T-cell memory formation after mild COVID-19. TCRdb analysed the 5' RACE reads with MiXCR anew, one entry per CDR3 protein. Of approximately 390,000 distinct CDR3 sequences in the sample, roughly 15% are singletons; the top ten hold under 25%. Material for sequencing was PBMCs or a T cell subset sorted from them (not recorded which). The receptors originated from a man aged 18 to 30 who had mild COVID-19 (a few samples of this study predate the infection). Cell type and time point are not known.

The V and J genes are TRBV5-1 and TRBJ2-3; maybe TRBD1 (5 bases). With 2 bases removed from V and 6 bases from J, the gap between germline ends came to 13 bases. CDR1 and CDR2 from the germline V gene are SGHRS and YFSETQ. The CDR3 has 14 residues. Here the CDR3 reads CASSLSGPGDTQYF. The CDR3 coding sequence is TGCGCCAGCAGCTTAAGTGGGCCAGGGGATACGCAGTATTTT. Combining the CDR3 with reference TRBV5-1 and TRBJ2-3 gives the whole variable domain KAGVTQTPRYLIKTRGQQVTLSCSPISGHRSVSWYQQTPGQGLQFLFEYFSETQRNKGNFPGRFSGRQFSNSRSEMNVSTLELGDSALYLCASSLSGPGDTQYFGPGTRLTVL.

This clonotype was seen a few times. The chain is built from TRBV4-3 and TRBJ1-4; D not certain. Germline V gene lookup returns CDR1 LGHNA and CDR2 YSLEER. The CDR3 consists of 15 residues. V dropped 0 bases and J dropped 7 bases, with 12 bases sitting between them. As DNA, the CDR3 is TGCGCCAGCAGCCAAGAGGGCCAGAAAGGTGAAAAACTGTTTTTT. Amino acids: CASSQEGQKGEKLFF.

This clonotype was seen more than once but under ten times. The chain uses TRBV7-2 and TRBJ1-3; a weak D match, TRBD1 (5 bases). This CDR3 is built from 16 residues. Germline V lookup: CDR1 SGHTA, CDR2 FQGNSA. V was pared by 2 bases and J by 0 bases, with 11 bases between. CDR3 in DNA: TGTGCCAGCAGCTTACAGGGAACACCCTCTGGAAACACCATATATTTT. Residues: CASSLQGTPSGNTIYF. Full variable domain (outside the CDR3, taken from reference TRBV7-2 and TRBJ1-3): GAGVSQSPSNKVTEKGKDVELRCDPISGHTALYWYRQSLGQGLEFLIYFQGNSAPDKSGLPSDRFSAERTGGSVSTLTIQRTQQEDSAVYLCASSLQGTPSGNTIYFGEGSWLTVV.

This clonotype has only a few counts. The CDR3 is CASSQGQGTHNSPLHF. The CDR3 DNA follows: TGTGCCAGCAGCCAAGGGCAGGGGACCCATAATTCACCCCTCCACTTT. This rearrangement joins TRBV4-2 to TRBJ1-6, with D possibly TRBD1 on 6 matching bases. This CDR3 region has 16 residues. Germline CDR1 LGHNA, CDR2 YNFKEQ. V was shortened by 1 base and J by 5 bases, with 12 bases between the two germline ends.

This sequence joins TRBV15 and TRBJ2-7; TRBD1 matches at 8 bases. The germline CDR1 and CDR2 sequences are LNHNV and YYDKDF (reference sequence). Unmatched junction bases numbered 7, after V lost 0 bases and J lost 3 bases. The CDR3 sequence is 16 residues long. CDR3 residues: CATSRDGTGGSYEQYF. The CDR3 coding sequence is TGTGCCACCAGCAGAGACGGAACAGGGGGTAGCTACGAGCAGTACTTC.

The rearrangement joins TRBV24-1 to TRBJ2-1; D is unresolved. This CDR3 comprises 16 residues. Deletions cut 1 base from V and 10 bases from J, with 19 bases between. Germline V CDR1 and CDR2: KGHDR, SFDVKD. DNA of the CDR3: TGTGCCACCAGTGATTTAGGATTTGATAGCCCCGCCGAGCAGTTCTTC. It codes for CATSDLGFDSPAEQFF.

This sequence joins TRBV30 and TRBJ1-2; TRBD1 might be the D (6 bases). CDR3 length: 12 residues. The germline V and J ends were trimmed by 4 bases and 4 bases, with 10 bases remaining between them. CDR1 is GTSNPN, CDR2 SVGIG, per germline (reference sequence). The CDR3 region is CAWTDSLYGYTF. The CDR3 bases are TGTGCCTGGACGGACAGTCTCTATGGCTACACCTTC. Full variable domain (remainder filled in from reference TRBV30 and TRBJ1-2): SQTIHQWPATLVQPVGSPLSLECTVEGTSNPNLYWYRQAAGRGLQLLFYSVGIGQISSEVPQNLSASRPQDRQFILSSKKLLLSDSGFYLCAWTDSLYGYTFGSGTRLTVV.

The rearrangement uses TRBV4-3 and TRBJ2-5; TRBD2 is a possible D gene (6 bases). The CDR3 length is 15 residues. Trimming pared 0 bases from V and 9 bases from J, leaving 17 bases between. Germline-derived CDR1 and CDR2 are LGHNA and YSLEER. CDR3 DNA: TGCGCCAGCAGCCAAGAAGCCTCGCCGGGGGTGGCCCAGTACTTC. Amino acid sequence: CASSQEASPGVAQYF.

This rearrangement joins TRBV4-1 to TRBJ2-2; D is unclear. Trimming left V 4 bases short and J 4 bases short, with 13 bases between. The germline gives CDR1 MGHRA, CDR2 YSYEKL. The CDR3 has 15 amino acids. The CDR3 reads CASSLNGKVTGELFF. The CDR3 DNA reads TGCGCCAGCAGCCTCAATGGGAAGGTCACCGGGGAGCTGTTTTTT.

This clonotype was seen at least ten times. V usage is TRBV5-1 and J usage is TRBJ2-7, with D possibly TRBD2 on 5 matching bases. Germline V gene lookup returns CDR1 SGHRS and CDR2 YFSETQ. This CDR3 is built from 14 residues. Trimming shortened V by 0 bases and J by 3 bases, and 10 bases separated the two germline ends. The CDR3 here is CASSLADSSYEQYF. CDR3 nucleotides: TGCGCCAGCAGCTTGGCGGACTCAAGCTACGAGCAGTACTTC.

V gene TRBV24-1 combines with J gene TRBJ2-1; D is unclear. V was shortened by 8 bases and J by 4 bases, with 11 bases between the two germline ends. Per germline, CDR1 KGHDR and CDR2 SFDVKD. The CDR3 is 13 amino acids. CDR3 residues: CATMADLYNEQFF. The DNA for the CDR3 is TGTGCCACCATGGCAGATTTGTACAATGAGCAGTTCTTC.